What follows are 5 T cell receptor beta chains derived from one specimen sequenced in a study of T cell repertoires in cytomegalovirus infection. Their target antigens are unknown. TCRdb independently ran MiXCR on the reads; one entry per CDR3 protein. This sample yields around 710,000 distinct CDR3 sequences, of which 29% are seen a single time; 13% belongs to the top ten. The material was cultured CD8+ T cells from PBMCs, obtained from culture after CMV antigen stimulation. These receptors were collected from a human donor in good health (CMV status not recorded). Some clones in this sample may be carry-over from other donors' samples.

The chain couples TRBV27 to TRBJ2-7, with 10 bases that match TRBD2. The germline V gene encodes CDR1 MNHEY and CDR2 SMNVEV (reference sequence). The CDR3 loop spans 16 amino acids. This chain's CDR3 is CASSLSGLAASYEQYV. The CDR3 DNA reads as TGTGCTAGCAGTTTATCCGGACTAGCGGCGTCCTACGAGCAGTACGTC.

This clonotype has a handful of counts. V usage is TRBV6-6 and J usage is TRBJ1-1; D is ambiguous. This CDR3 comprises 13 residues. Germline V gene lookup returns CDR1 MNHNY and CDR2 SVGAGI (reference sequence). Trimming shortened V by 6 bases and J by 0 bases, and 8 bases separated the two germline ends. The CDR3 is CASRLGLNTEAFF. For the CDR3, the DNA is TGTGCCAGCAGATTAGGGTTGAACACTGAAGCTTTCTTT.

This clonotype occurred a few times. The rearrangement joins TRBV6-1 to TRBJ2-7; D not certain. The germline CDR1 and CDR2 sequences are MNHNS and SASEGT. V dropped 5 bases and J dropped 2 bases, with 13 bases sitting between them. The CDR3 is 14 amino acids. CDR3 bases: TGTGCCAGCAGTTACGGTCCACAAGCCTACGAGCAGTACTTC. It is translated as CASSYGPQAYEQYF.

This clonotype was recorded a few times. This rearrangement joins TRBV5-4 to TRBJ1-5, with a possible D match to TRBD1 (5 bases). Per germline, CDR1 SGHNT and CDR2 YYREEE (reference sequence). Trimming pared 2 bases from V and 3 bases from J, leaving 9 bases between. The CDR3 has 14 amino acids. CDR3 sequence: CASSFGGFNQPQHF. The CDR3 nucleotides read TGTGCCAGCAGCTTTGGGGGGTTCAATCAGCCCCAGCATTTT.

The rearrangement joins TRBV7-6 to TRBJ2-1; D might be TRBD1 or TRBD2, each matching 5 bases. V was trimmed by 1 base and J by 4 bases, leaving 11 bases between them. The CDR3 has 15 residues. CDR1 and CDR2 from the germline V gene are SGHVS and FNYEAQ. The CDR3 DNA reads TGTGCCAGCAGCTTAGGGCAGGGAGATTACAATGAGCAGTTCTTC. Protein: CASSLGQGDYNEQFF.